This record concerns one T cell receptor beta chain sequence. No antigen is known for it. This entry is derived from a study of shared clonotypes between healthy human individuals. Study-level findings and limits: Compared with memory subsets, naive subsets generally had larger estimated richness. Rarefaction gave evidence that sorted-subset sequencing remained incomplete despite large depth.

TCRdb's copy holds only in-frame clones and misses some; the assay was immunoSEQ multiplex PCR. The table includes some 500,000 clones, 95% to 97% detected once. The donor cohort consisted entirely of Caucasian adults residing in Nashville, Tennessee. Naive CD45RA+ and memory CD45RA-negative subsets were split from CD4+ cells. The CDR3 runs to 16 residues. The V gene's germline CDR1 is SGHKS and CDR2 YYEKEE (reference sequence). The V gene lost 4 bases and the J gene lost 0 bases, with 11 bases spanning the gap. The clonotype was recovered from a woman younger than 45 in good health. The chain combines TRBV5-5 with TRBJ2-6, with D perhaps assigned TRBD1 or TRBD2 (5 bases each). The sample taken for sequencing was naive CD4+ T cells sorted from blood. Subset denoted: CD45RA+ positively selected. CDR3 coding DNA: TGTGCCAGCAGCCCGGGACCGCACTCTGGGGCCAACGTCCTGACTTTC. Translated, it gives CASSPGPHSGANVLTF.